These 22 T cell receptor beta chains originate from one sample sequenced in a study of molecular identifiers for immune sequencing clone quantification. MiXCR was run by TCRdb on the PCR reads, yielding one entry per CDR3 protein. The table shows hundreds of thousands of distinct CDR3 sequences, with 25% occurring only once. The sample was naive CD8+ T cells from blood, with Jurkat cell RNA spiked in. Subset noted: FACS-sorted CD8+CD4-CCR7+CD45RA+ naive T cells. All receptors derive from a human donor in good health. Some libraries in this study had Jurkat cell RNA spiked in.

This clonotype was observed at least ten times. This chain uses TRBV28 with TRBJ2-3; D is possibly TRBD1 (6 bases). The CDR3 is 15 residues long. Trimming shortened V by 2 bases and J by 1 base, and 10 bases separated the two germline ends. CDR1 and CDR2 (germline): MDHEN, SYDVKM. The DNA for the CDR3 is TGTGCCAGCAGTTTAGTTTACAGGGGCACAGATACGCAGTATTTT. Its protein product is CASSLVYRGTDTQYF.

At least ten counts were recorded for this clonotype. This chain uses TRBV9 with TRBJ1-5; tentatively, D is TRBD1 (6 bases). CDR3 length: 18 residues. CDR1 and CDR2 from the germline V gene are SGDLS and YYNGEE. Trimming shortened V by 4 bases and J by 0 bases, and 20 bases separated the two germline ends. CDR3 region: CASSSKTQGDYSNQPQHF. The CDR3 nucleotides are TGTGCCAGCAGCTCCAAAACACAGGGCGATTATAGCAATCAGCCCCAGCATTTT.

This chain uses TRBV19 with TRBJ1-1, with D unresolved. The CDR3 covers 13 residues. V lost 3 bases, J lost 3 bases, and 8 bases lay in between. Per the germline V gene, CDR1 is LNHDA and CDR2 is SQIVND (reference sequence). CDR3 loop: CASSISGDTEAFF. The CDR3 region has the DNA TGTGCCAGTAGTATTAGTGGGGACACTGAAGCTTTCTTT.

This clonotype has a count of ten or more. This rearrangement joins TRBV29-1 to TRBJ2-7; D possibly corresponds to TRBD2 (5 bases). The CDR3 is 11 amino acids. With 6 bases removed from V and 6 bases from J, the gap between germline ends came to 12 bases. The germline CDR1 and CDR2 sequences are SQVTM and ANQGSEA. The CDR3 region has the DNA TGCAGCGTAGGAATCGGGGTCGAGCAGTACTTC. This encodes CSVGIGVEQYF.

This clonotype was recorded a few times. This chain joins TRBV24-1 and TRBJ2-1; tentatively, D is TRBD2 (6 bases). Germline values: CDR1 KGHDR, CDR2 SFDVKD. Deletions cut 4 bases from V and 7 bases from J, with 19 bases between. The CDR3 is made up of 16 amino acids. The CDR3 coding sequence is TGTGCCACCAGTGAGCACGCCGGAGGGCCAGGGAATGAGCAGTTCTTC. This sequence encodes CATSEHAGGPGNEQFF.

The V gene is TRBV10-2, the J gene TRBJ2-7; D ambiguous. Germline-derived CDR1 and CDR2 are WSHSY and SAAADI. V was pared by 1 base and J by 5 bases, with 6 bases between. CDR3 length equals 12 residues. The CDR3: CASSELGDEQYF. The CDR3 DNA is TGCGCCAGCAGTGAGTTGGGCGACGAGCAGTACTTC.

V usage is TRBV20-1 and J usage is TRBJ2-7; 9 bases match TRBD2. The germline V gene encodes CDR1 DFQATT and CDR2 SNEGSKA (reference sequence). Unmatched junction bases numbered 4, after V lost 7 bases and J lost 0 bases. This CDR3 is 13 amino acids long. CDR3 sequence: CSVTSGFSYEQYF. DNA of the CDR3: TGCAGTGTCACTAGCGGGTTCTCCTACGAGCAGTACTTC.

Points on this clonotype: A much larger clone is a single base away; this may be a read error. This rearrangement joins TRBV12-3 or TRBV12-4 to TRBJ2-7; the D is unclear. V was cut by 7 bases and J by 2 bases, with 15 bases left in between. The CDR3 runs to 14 residues. CDR3 coding DNA: TGTGCCAGCAACTCGGTTGGTGGGACCTACGAGCAGTACTTC. Encoded protein: CASNSVGGTYEQYF.

This clonotype was picked up many times. The chain recombines TRBV7-9 with TRBJ2-7; 8 bases are shared with TRBD1. The CDR3 has 18 amino acids. Germline CDR1 reads SEHNR; CDR2 reads FQNEAQ (reference sequence). With 5 bases clipped from V and 2 bases from J, the junction kept 17 bases outside the gene matches. In DNA, the CDR3 is TGTGCCAGCAGCCGGGACGGACAGGGCAACGCGGCTGCCTACGAGCAGTACTTC. Translating gives CASSRDGQGNAAAYEQYF.

This clonotype has only a few counts. The rearrangement joins TRBV7-2 to TRBJ2-6, with TRBD2 matching 7 bases. The length of the CDR3 is 18 residues. Per the germline V gene, CDR1 is SGHTA and CDR2 is FQGNSA. The J segment lost 2 bases and the V segment lost 2 bases, leaving 9 bases of the junction unmatched. The DNA of the CDR3 is TGTGCCAGCAGCTTAATTGGCGGGAGTGGAACTGGGGCCAACGTCCTGACTTTC. Protein: CASSLIGGSGTGANVLTF. The complete variable domain, with remaining parts taken from reference TRBV7-2 and TRBJ2-6, reads GAGVSQSPSNKVTEKGKDVELRCDPISGHTALYWYRQSLGQGLEFLIYFQGNSAPDKSGLPSDRFSAERTGGSVSTLTIQRTQQEDSAVYLCASSLIGGSGTGANVLTFGAGSRLTVL.

This clonotype was recorded at least ten times. The V gene is TRBV7-9, the J gene TRBJ1-4; D not certain. This CDR3 comprises 13 residues. Germline CDR1 and CDR2: SEHNR and FQNEAQ (reference sequence). Trimming took 1 base from V and 11 from J, leaving 11 bases between them. This CDR3 is CASSLDGERKLFF. The CDR3 region has the DNA TGTGCCAGCAGCTTAGACGGGGAGCGCAAACTGTTTTTT.

The chain is built from TRBV20-1 and TRBJ1-2; 8 bases match TRBD1. Germline V gene sequence: CDR1 DFQATT, CDR2 SNEGSKA (reference sequence). The CDR3 has 15 amino acids. The V segment lost 0 bases and the J segment 3 bases; nucleotides outside the gene matches: 6. The CDR3 DNA follows: TGCAGTGCTAGAGATACAGGGGGGGAAGACTATGGCTACACCTTC. Amino acids: CSARDTGGEDYGYTF.

The table lists this clonotype with many counts. The chain combines TRBV24-1 with TRBJ2-2; maybe TRBD1 (5 bases). The germline V and J ends were trimmed by 6 bases and 4 bases, with 11 bases remaining between them. CDR1 is KGHDR and CDR2 is SFDVKD in the germline V gene. This CDR3 contains 14 residues. CDR3 loop: CATSSYRSTGELFF. As DNA, the CDR3 is TGTGCCACCAGTAGTTACAGGAGCACCGGGGAGCTGTTTTTT.

This clonotype has ten or more counts. Here the CDR3 DNA reads TGCGCCAGCAGCCAAGATTTTGGGTACTACTCTGGAAACACCATATATTTT. Translation gives CASSQDFGYYSGNTIYF. The chain recombines TRBV4-3 with TRBJ1-3; unclear D gene. The germline V and J ends were trimmed by 0 bases and 0 bases, with 12 bases remaining between them. This CDR3 comprises 17 residues. Per the germline V gene, CDR1 is LGHNA and CDR2 is YSLEER.

This rearrangement joins TRBV4-1 to TRBJ2-7; a possible D gene is TRBD2 (7 bases). With 1 base removed from V and 0 bases from J, the gap between germline ends came to 16 bases. This CDR3 comprises 17 residues. Germline V gives CDR1 MGHRA, CDR2 YSYEKL. The CDR3 sequence is CASSQAWGGQSSYEQYF. In DNA, the CDR3 is TGCGCCAGCAGCCAAGCTTGGGGGGGGCAGAGCTCCTACGAGCAGTACTTC.

About this clonotype itself: A much larger clone lies one base from this, so it may be a read error. This chain joins TRBV20-1 and TRBJ2-3; TRBD2 agrees at 12 bases. J was trimmed by 8 bases and V by 3 bases; bases with no gene match: 9. Germline CDR1 reads DFQATT; CDR2 reads SNEGSKA (reference sequence). The CDR3 extends over 15 amino acids. CDR3 bases: TGCAGTGCTAGTCAAGGACTAGCGGGGTCAGGTACGCAGTATTTT. Protein product: CSASQGLAGSGTQYF.

This clonotype was detected ten times or more. The V and J genes are TRBV30 and TRBJ1-1; D is undetermined. The CDR3 spans 11 residues. Germline V gives CDR1 GTSNPN, CDR2 SVGIG (reference sequence). Trimming cost V 0 bases and J 5 bases, with 4 bases left between them. CDR3 nucleotides: TGTGCCTGGAGTGTATCTACTGAAGCTTTCTTT. Residues: CAWSVSTEAFF.

This clonotype has a count of ten or more. This chain joins TRBV7-2 and TRBJ2-6; 7 bases agree with TRBD1. The V and J ends lost 4 bases and 0 bases, in that order; junction bases with no gene match: 6. In germline, CDR1 is SGHTA, CDR2 FQGNSA. The length of the CDR3 is 17 residues. As DNA, the CDR3 is TGTGCCAGCAGCTCAGCGACAGGGTACTCTGGGGCCAACGTCCTGACTTTC. It is translated as CASSSATGYSGANVLTF.

As concerns this clonotype: The junction differs from germline at one of its ends, possibly a read error. The chain uses TRBV4-3 and TRBJ1-2; unclear D gene. The germline V gene encodes CDR1 LGHNA and CDR2 YSLEER. The CDR3 is 15 amino acids. CDR3 bases: TGCGCCAGCAGCCAAGATACAAGAACTAACTATGGCTACCCCTTC. Protein sequence: CASSQDTRTNYGYPF.

This clonotype has a handful of counts. The chain uses TRBV5-5 and TRBJ2-7, with TRBD1 matching over 10 bases. This CDR3 is 15 amino acids long. V gave up 5 bases and J gave up 0 bases; unmatched junction bases: 5. Germline values: CDR1 SGHKS, CDR2 YYEKEE (reference sequence). CDR3 DNA sequence: TGTGCCAGCAGGGGATGGACAGGGGGCTCCTACGAGCAGTACTTC. Protein: CASRGWTGGSYEQYF.

This clonotype was recorded a few times. The chain has TRBV19 and TRBJ1-6, with a weak D call TRBD1 (6 bases). The CDR3 loop spans 15 amino acids. Germline CDR1 is LNHDA and CDR2 is SQIVND (reference sequence). V lost 0 bases and J 7 bases, leaving 10 bases between the germline ends. CDR3 sequence (DNA): TGTGCCAGTAGTATAGATCCAGGGGACAATTCACCCCTCCACTTT. It specifies CASSIDPGDNSPLHF.

The chain combines TRBV5-6 with TRBJ2-3, with D hard to call. From germline, CDR1 is SGHDT and CDR2 YYEEEE. The CDR3 is made up of 12 amino acids. The ends were cut back, 4 bases at V and 2 bases at J, with 5 bases in the middle. The DNA of the CDR3 is TGTGCCAGCAGCGCAGACACAGATACGCAGTATTTT. Translated: CASSADTDTQYF.